This T cell receptor beta chain appears in the sequencing data of a study of human T cells and chemical hapten exposure. On the study more broadly: Small volume differences among pooled libraries mainly caused per-sample TCR yield variation.

General study results and limits: Sensitization with DPC brought no change to TCRs above 1 in 1000 in frequency.

Extraction yielded total RNA from whole blood (unfractionated). Germline-derived CDR1 and CDR2 are LGHDT and YNNKEL (reference sequence). Trimming removed 2 bases at V and 5 bases at J, with 8 bases between. The CDR3 loop spans 13 amino acids. Individual cDNA molecules each carried unique molecular identifiers attached by the library. As processed by the authors: A per-sample median of about 95,000 TCRs was observed, with counts ranging from roughly 20,000 to 750,000. MiXCR, applied by TCRdb to the reads, yields one record per CDR3 protein. It is TCRdb's table, rather than the study itself, that gives the V and J calls and clone size. The sample has about 120,000 distinct CDR3 sequences, over 7% seen once; the top ten hold approximately 1.4%. In the case of this clonotype: The antigen is unknown.

The chain links TRBV3-1 to TRBJ2-3, with D perhaps TRBD1 (6 bases). Input material: whole blood. The receptor comes from a human donor in good health. Some clones in this sample may be carry-over from other donors' samples. The CDR3 sequence is CASSQQGLDTQYF. As DNA, the CDR3 is TGTGCCAGCAGCCAACAGGGGTTAGATACGCAGTATTTT.